The present TCR beta chain was sequenced within a study of metastatic and nonmetastatic thyroid tumors. Study as a whole: Malignant and benign thyroid patients had repertoires compared in peripheral blood and tumor or nodule tissue. General observations from the study: In blood and tumor, TCR beta diversity was reportedly significantly higher in malignant thyroid tumors than in benign nodules.

In the original analysis: The study's classifier, a distant-metastasis tool for papillary thyroid cancer, was built using CDR3 differences across clinicopathological groups. TCRdb reprocessed the PCR reads using MiXCR. In this record, the V and J calls reflect TCRdb's handling and not the investigators' own analysis. The repertoire holds roughly 34,000 clones, with approximately 16% as singletons. The CDR3 contains 18 residues. Germline loops: CDR1 SGHRS, CDR2 YFSETQ. Trimming removed 3 bases from V and 2 bases from J; junction bases left unmatched: 9. Treatment of any kind had been given to no patient before thyroid surgery. In its sample, this clone was seen many times. Its antigen is unidentified.

The receptor was derived from a male donor with papillary thyroid cancer or a benign thyroid nodule (not recorded which). Some clones in this sample may be carry-over from other donors' samples. Source material: blood. The rearrangement joins TRBV5-1 to TRBJ2-5; 14 nucleotides line up with TRBD2. CDR3 region: CASSSGTSGSPGQETQYF. The CDR3 nucleotides read TGCGCCAGCAGCTCCGGGACTAGCGGGAGCCCGGGGCAAGAGACCCAGTACTTC.